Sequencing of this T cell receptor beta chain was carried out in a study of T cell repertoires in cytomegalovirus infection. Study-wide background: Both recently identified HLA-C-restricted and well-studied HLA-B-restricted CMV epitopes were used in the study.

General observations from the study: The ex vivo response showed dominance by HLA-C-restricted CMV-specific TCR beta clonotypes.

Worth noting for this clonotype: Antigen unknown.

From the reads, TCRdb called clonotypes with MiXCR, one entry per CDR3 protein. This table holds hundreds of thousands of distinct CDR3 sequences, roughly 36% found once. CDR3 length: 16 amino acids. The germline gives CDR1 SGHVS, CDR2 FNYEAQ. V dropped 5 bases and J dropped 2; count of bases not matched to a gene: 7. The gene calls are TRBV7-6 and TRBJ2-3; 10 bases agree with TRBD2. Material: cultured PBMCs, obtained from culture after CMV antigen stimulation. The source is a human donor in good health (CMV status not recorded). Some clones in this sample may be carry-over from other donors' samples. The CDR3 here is CASSLGGLAFTDTQYF. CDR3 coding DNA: TGTGCCAGCAGCCTAGGGGGACTAGCGTTCACAGATACGCAGTATTTT.